This T cell receptor beta chain stems from a study of shared clonotypes between healthy human individuals (dated by TCRdb to 2018 to 2021). With regard to the full study: A few men and two women, aged 18 to 49 years, made up the cohort. For each donor, CD4 naive and CD4 memory were each given three plates, CD8 naive was given two plates, and CD8 memory was given one plate. To estimate repertoire size and how much clonotype sharing occurs between individuals, the study deeply sequenced the blood TCR repertoires of several healthy adults. To increase sequencing depth and limit assay-specific biases, different laboratories used diverse techniques to prepare libraries and sequence TCR repertoires. Between about 0.85 and 10 billion PBMCs per donor were obtained by leukapheresis.

What the work shows at the level of the full study, not this receptor alone: Even with the large sequencing depth, rarefaction of the sorted-subset datasets indicated that sequencing was incomplete. Because the study included only a small number of donors, the genetic and exposure-history diversity represented was limited. Based on pairwise subsampling, the degree of clonotype sharing among donors was expected to be affected by sequencing depth. When several donors were compared, the shared fraction of clonotypes was about 5% for naive CD4, approximately 3.3% for naive CD8, 2.3% for memory CD4, and 0.4% for memory CD8. Naive subsets generally had larger estimated clonotype richness than memory subsets. Higher generation probabilities were observed for clonotypes shared by all four sorted-subset donors than for non-shared clonotypes. Only blood was sampled, and tissue TCR repertoires likely differ from those in blood.

TCR CDR3 regions were amplified from genomic DNA by multiplex PCR using the deep immunoSEQ assay. Extracted genomic DNA from each cell subset was distributed evenly across all wells of several immunoSEQ 96-well plates, and each plate was treated as a replicate. For sorted subsets, each replicate PCR was loaded with approximately 190 ng genomic DNA, equivalent to 25,000 to 35,000 T cell genomes. Purified libraries were measured with a Qubit 3.0 fluorometer, size-checked on a Bioanalyzer 2100, and measured again with the KAPA Library Quantification kit. A separate single-read 150-cycle Illumina NextSeq 550 flow cell was used to sequence each immunoSEQ 96-well plate. As for how the authors treated the data: The immunoSEQ output contained only junctional sequences without quality scores, so filtering could not match that applied to full-length reads. Sequences were annotated with PyIR, a Python wrapper for IgBLAST v1.9, using IMGT germline references to assign V/J genes and CDR3. Reads were filtered out if the reads had weak V/J assignments (E-value above 1e-6), no CDR3, stop codons, out-of-frame junctions, or ambiguous translated residues. V3J clonotypes were defined as sequences sharing an identical inferred V gene, J gene, and CDR3 amino acid sequence. Percentage overlap between repertoires was calculated by dividing the number of shared unique clonotypes by the size of the smaller repertoire. Richness of each repertoire was evaluated using RTK rarefaction, the Chao1 estimator, and Recon v2.1 estimates of unobserved clonotypes. Generation probabilities were computed with OLGA for all TCRbeta clonotypes obtained by the gDNA method from several donors. This immuneACCESS table, as held by TCRdb, lists in-frame sequences with V and J called but not all clones. Of the missing ones, under half trace to an unresolved V gene in checked studies; the others have no known cause. V and J calls and clone size come straight from that table; D and trimming were deduced from the DNA. Here the sample has more than 900,000 clones; around 82% occur a single time. Around 0.6% of the sample is held by the ten biggest clonotypes.

The table lists this clone with a few counts. Which antigen it targets is not known. No clone much larger than this one lies a single base away; base qualities are absent. Its CDR3 holds 12 amino acids, cysteine through phenylalanine. CDR3 DNA only is kept here, 36 bases in frame from base 1. Trimming removed 4 bases from V and 7 bases from J, leaving 10 bases between the germline ends. Per the germline V gene (reference sequence), MNHNY is the CDR1 and SVGAGI is the CDR2. The donors were healthy, HIV-negative adults with no recently reported acute infections or vaccinations. Only Caucasian adults living in Nashville, Tennessee, USA were represented among the donors. CD4+ T cells were enriched through magnetic negative selection, after which naive cells were positively selected on CD45RA and the remaining negative fraction served as the memory subset. Blood was collected by leukapheresis, and PBMCs were isolated by Ficoll-Histopaque density gradient centrifugation and then cryopreserved in liquid nitrogen vapor phase. Analytical flow cytometry was used to check the purity and quantity of every magnetically sorted T cell population. From each sorted fraction, genomic DNA was isolated and quantified by UV absorbance on a Nanodrop 2000c.

Sample: memory CD4+ T cells from PBMCs. The cell subset or site label for this specimen denotes: CD45RA-negative fraction. The V and J genes are TRBV6-6 and TRBJ1-1; no D gene call is confident. The clonotype originates from a man aged 18-30 years in good health. Some clones in this sample may be carry-over from other donors' samples. CDR3 protein: CASSLRAVEAFF. The DNA sequence is given as TGTGCCAGCAGTTTGAGGGCTGTTGAAGCTTTCTTT.